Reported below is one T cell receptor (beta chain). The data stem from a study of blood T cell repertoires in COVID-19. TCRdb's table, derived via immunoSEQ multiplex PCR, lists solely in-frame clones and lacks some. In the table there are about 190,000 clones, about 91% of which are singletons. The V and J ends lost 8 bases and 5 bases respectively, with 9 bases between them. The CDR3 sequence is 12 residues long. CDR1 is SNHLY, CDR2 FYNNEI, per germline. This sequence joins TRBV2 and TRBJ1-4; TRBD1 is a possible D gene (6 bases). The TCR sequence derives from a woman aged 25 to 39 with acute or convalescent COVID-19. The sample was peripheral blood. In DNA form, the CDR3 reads TGTGCCAGCGAGCAGGGGAATGAAAAACTGTTTTTT. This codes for CASEQGNEKLFF.